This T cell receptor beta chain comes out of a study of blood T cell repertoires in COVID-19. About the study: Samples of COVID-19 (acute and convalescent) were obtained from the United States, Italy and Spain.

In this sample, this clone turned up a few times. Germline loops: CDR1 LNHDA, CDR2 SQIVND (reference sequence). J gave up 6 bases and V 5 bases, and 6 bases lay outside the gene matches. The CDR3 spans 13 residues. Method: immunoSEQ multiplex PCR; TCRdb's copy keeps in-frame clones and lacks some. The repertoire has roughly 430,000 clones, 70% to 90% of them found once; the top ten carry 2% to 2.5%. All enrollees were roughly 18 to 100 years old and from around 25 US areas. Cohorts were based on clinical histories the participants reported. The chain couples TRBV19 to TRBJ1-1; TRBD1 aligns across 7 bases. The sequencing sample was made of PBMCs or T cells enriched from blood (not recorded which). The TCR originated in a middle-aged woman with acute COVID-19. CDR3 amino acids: CASSQGTASEAFF. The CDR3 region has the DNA TGTGCCAGTAGTCAGGGGACAGCCTCTGAAGCTTTCTTT. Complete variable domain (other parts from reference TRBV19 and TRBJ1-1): DGGITQSPKYLFRKEGQNVTLSCEQNLNHDAMYWYRQDPGQGLRLIYYSQIVNDFQKGDIAEGYSVSREKKESFPLTVTSAQKNPTAFYLCASSQGTASEAFFGQGTRLTVV.